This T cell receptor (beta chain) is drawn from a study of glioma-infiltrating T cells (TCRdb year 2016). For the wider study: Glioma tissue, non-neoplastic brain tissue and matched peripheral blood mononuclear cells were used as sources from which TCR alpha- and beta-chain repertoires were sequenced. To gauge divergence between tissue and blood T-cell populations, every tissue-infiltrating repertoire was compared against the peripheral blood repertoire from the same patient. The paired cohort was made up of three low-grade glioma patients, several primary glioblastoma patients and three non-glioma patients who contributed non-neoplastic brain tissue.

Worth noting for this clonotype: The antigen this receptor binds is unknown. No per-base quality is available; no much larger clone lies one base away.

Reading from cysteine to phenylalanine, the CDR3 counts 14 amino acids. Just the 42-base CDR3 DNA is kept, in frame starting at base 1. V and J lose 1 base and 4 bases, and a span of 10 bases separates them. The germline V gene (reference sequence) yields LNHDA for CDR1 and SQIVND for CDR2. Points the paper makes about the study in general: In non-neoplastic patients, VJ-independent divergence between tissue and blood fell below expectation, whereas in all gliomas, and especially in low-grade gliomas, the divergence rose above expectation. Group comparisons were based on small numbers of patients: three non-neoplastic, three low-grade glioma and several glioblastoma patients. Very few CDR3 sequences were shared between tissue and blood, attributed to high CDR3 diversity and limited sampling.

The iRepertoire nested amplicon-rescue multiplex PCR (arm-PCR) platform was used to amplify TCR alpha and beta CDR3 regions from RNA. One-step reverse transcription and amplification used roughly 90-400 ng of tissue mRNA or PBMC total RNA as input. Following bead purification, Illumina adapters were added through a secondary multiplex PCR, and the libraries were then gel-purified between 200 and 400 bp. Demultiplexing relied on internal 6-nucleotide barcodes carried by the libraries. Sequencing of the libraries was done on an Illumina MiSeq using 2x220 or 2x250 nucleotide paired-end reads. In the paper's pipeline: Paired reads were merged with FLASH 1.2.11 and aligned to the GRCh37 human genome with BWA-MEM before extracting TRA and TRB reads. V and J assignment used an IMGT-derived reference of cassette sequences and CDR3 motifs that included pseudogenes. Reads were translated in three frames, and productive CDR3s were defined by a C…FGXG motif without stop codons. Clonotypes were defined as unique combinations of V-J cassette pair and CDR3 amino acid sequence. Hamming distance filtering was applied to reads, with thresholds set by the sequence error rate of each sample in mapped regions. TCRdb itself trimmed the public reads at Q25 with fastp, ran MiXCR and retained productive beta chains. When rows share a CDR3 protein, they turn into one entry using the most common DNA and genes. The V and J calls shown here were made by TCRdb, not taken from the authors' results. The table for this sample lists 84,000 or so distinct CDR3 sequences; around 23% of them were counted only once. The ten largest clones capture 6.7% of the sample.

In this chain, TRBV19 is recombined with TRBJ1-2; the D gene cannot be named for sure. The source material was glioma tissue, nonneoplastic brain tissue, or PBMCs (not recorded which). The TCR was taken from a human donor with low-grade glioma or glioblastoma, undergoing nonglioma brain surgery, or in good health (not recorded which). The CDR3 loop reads CASSIASGPYGYTF. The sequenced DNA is TGTGCCAGTAGTATAGCCTCGGGCCCCTATGGCTACACCTTC.